Listed here are 11 T cell receptor beta chains from one sample, sequenced in a study of blood T cell repertoires in COVID-19. The assay was immunoSEQ multiplex PCR, and TCRdb's table has in-frame clones only and misses some. The repertoire holds approximately 210,000 clones, with around four fifths as singletons. Material: peripheral blood. These receptors all come from a woman aged 45-65 years with active or convalescent COVID-19.

The chain uses TRBV2 and TRBJ1-2; D is possibly TRBD1 (6 bases). Germline CDR1 SNHLY, CDR2 FYNNEI. V was cut by 7 bases and J by 0 bases, with 12 bases left in between. CDR3 length: 14 amino acids. This CDR3 reads CASTLTGSNYGYTF. The CDR3 nucleotides read TGTGCCAGCACCTTGACAGGATCTAACTATGGCTACACCTTC.

The chain couples TRBV28 to TRBJ2-7; D is unresolved. V lost 2 bases and J 7 bases, leaving 9 bases between the germline ends. The germline CDR1 and CDR2 sequences are MDHEN and SYDVKM. This CDR3 contains 12 residues. CDR3 region: CASSLRGREQYV. CDR3 DNA: TGTGCCAGCAGTTTAAGAGGAAGAGAGCAGTACGTC.

The chain uses TRBV6-5 and TRBJ2-5, with 8 bases that match TRBD2. Trimming cost V 5 bases and J 5 bases; bases outside gene matches: 7. The CDR3 has 14 residues. Germline loops: CDR1 MNHEY, CDR2 SVGAGI. The CDR3 is CASSSAGGRETQYF. In DNA form, the CDR3 reads TGTGCCAGCAGTAGTGCGGGGGGAAGGGAGACCCAGTACTTC.

V is TRBV12-3 or TRBV12-4 and J is TRBJ2-6, with D unclear. CDR3 length: 13 amino acids. V lost 10 bases and J 0 bases, leaving 7 bases between the germline ends. In nucleotides, the CDR3 is TGTGCCACCAAGCTCTCTGGGGCCAACGTCCTGACTTTC. Its protein is CATKLSGANVLTF.

The chain uses TRBV28 and TRBJ2-7, with 8 bases lining up with TRBD1. Germline lookup yields CDR1 MDHEN and CDR2 SYDVKM. Losses at the gene ends were 6 bases for V and 2 bases for J; bases not matched to a gene: 3. The CDR3 has 13 amino acids. The CDR3 is CASRGQGTYEQYF. The CDR3 nucleotides read TGTGCCAGCAGAGGACAGGGTACCTACGAGCAGTACTTC.

J is TRBJ1-2 and V is TRBV5-1, with D uncertain. The germline V gene has CDR1 SGHRS and CDR2 YFSETQ. V was shortened by 5 bases and J by 8 bases, with 10 bases between the two germline ends. The CDR3 is made up of 11 amino acids. CDR3 region: CASRAEGGYTF. In nucleotides, the CDR3 is TGCGCCAGCAGGGCGGAGGGAGGCTACACCTTC. Full variable domain (remainder filled in from reference TRBV5-1 and TRBJ1-2): KAGVTQTPRYLIKTRGQQVTLSCSPISGHRSVSWYQQTPGQGLQFLFEYFSETQRNKGNFPGRFSGRQFSNSRSEMNVSTLELGDSALYLCASRAEGGYTFGSGTRLTVV.

The V and J genes are TRBV10-3 and TRBJ1-3; D call uncertain. The V end was cut by 4 bases, the J end by 0 bases, with 7 bases between. CDR3 length equals 14 residues. Germline CDR1 reads ENHRY; CDR2 reads SYGVKD. The CDR3 region has the DNA TGTGCCATCAGTGGCAGCGGCTCTGGAAACACCATATATTTT. Protein: CAISGSGSGNTIYF.

This clone was seen a handful of times. The chain employs TRBV10-3 and TRBJ1-5; D not certain. From germline, CDR1 is ENHRY and CDR2 SYGVKD. Deletions cut 3 bases from V and 5 bases from J, with 11 bases between. The CDR3 spans 14 residues. CDR3 in amino acids: CAISDGGNYQPQHF. CDR3 nucleotide sequence: TGTGCCATCAGTGATGGAGGAAACTATCAGCCCCAGCATTTT.

The rearrangement links TRBV18 to TRBJ2-7; a weak D match, TRBD2 (5 bases). Germline CDR1 reads KGHSH; CDR2 reads LQKENI. The V gene lost 10 bases and the J gene lost 7 bases, with 29 bases spanning the gap. This CDR3 region has 16 residues. The CDR3 loop reads CANRRWEPSGSEEQYF. The CDR3, as DNA: TGTGCCAACCGACGGTGGGAGCCCTCGGGGTCGGAAGAGCAGTACTTC.

The rearrangement uses TRBV28 and TRBJ2-5, with 9 nucleotides matching TRBD1. Germline loops: CDR1 MDHEN, CDR2 SYDVKM. The CDR3 consists of 15 residues. Germline trimming cut 6 bases from V and 4 bases from J; bases unmatched to any gene: 9. The CDR3 spells CASRRDRVMGETQYF. CDR3 DNA: TGTGCCAGCAGACGGGACAGGGTGATGGGAGAGACCCAGTACTTC.

The chain employs TRBV19 and TRBJ2-7; 7 nucleotides agree with TRBD1. Trimming at V came to 3 bases and at J to 4 bases, leaving 3 bases not matched to a gene. This CDR3 is 13 amino acids long. Germline lookup yields CDR1 LNHDA and CDR2 SQIVND (reference sequence). CDR3: CASSIEDRYEQYF. The DNA of the CDR3 is TGTGCCAGTAGTATTGAGGACAGGTACGAGCAGTACTTC. Full variable domain (remainder filled in from reference TRBV19 and TRBJ2-7): DGGITQSPKYLFRKEGQNVTLSCEQNLNHDAMYWYRQDPGQGLRLIYYSQIVNDFQKGDIAEGYSVSREKKESFPLTVTSAQKNPTAFYLCASSIEDRYEQYFGPGTRLTVT.